Sequencing of this T cell receptor (beta chain) was carried out in a study of T cells in localized non-small cell lung cancer. Study-level findings and limits: Uninvolved adjacent lung showed the highest T cell clonality, exceeding tumor.

The V gene lost 5 bases and the J gene lost 0 bases, with 11 bases spanning the gap. Germline-derived CDR1 and CDR2 are MDHEN and SYDVKM. CDR3 length equals 15 residues. Clones were read by immunoSEQ multiplex PCR, and TCRdb kept only the in-frame ones, dropping some. The table lists about 40,000 clones, around 87% of them singletons. Comments on this clone: Antigen specificity is unknown.

V gene TRBV28 combines with J gene TRBJ2-4; D tentatively reads TRBD1 or TRBD2 (5 bases each). The source was peripheral blood, collected before any cancer treatment. This TCR was recovered from a man between 18 and 55 years old with stage I lung adenocarcinoma. CDR3 loop: CASSLGTVAKNIQYF. The CDR3 DNA reads TGTGCCAGCAGTCTAGGGACGGTAGCCAAAAACATTCAGTACTTC.